This T cell receptor beta chain was captured in a study of blood T cell repertoires in COVID-19. Study-level background: Some COVID-19 samples were acute and others convalescent; all came from the United States, Italy and Spain. PBMCs, B-cell-depleted T cells, or T cells were the source of the cDNA or gDNA that made up the material.

The protocol was immunoSEQ multiplex PCR, while the TCRdb copy is restricted to in-frame clones and leaves out a portion. In the table there are 180,000 or so clones, 70% to 90% of which are singletons. CDR1 and CDR2 from the germline V gene are LGHDT and YNNKEL (reference sequence). CDR3 length: 13 residues. Trimming left V 3 bases short and J 4 bases short, with 7 bases between. This sequence was found in an older woman with COVID-19, enrolled during active disease. The V gene is TRBV3-1 (or the pseudogene TRBV3-2), the J gene TRBJ1-5, with D tentatively TRBD1 (5 bases). Material for sequencing was peripheral blood. As DNA, the CDR3 is TGTGCCAGCAGCCAGGGGGGGAATCAGCCCCAGCATTTT. This encodes CASSQGGNQPQHF.